This entry describes one T cell receptor (beta chain). No antigen is known for it. Naive-designated CD8 cells lacked CD45RO, were positively enriched for CCR7, and omitted terminally differentiated effector memory CD45RA+ cells. Everyone who donated was a Caucasian adult who lived in Nashville, Tennessee. This record belongs to a study of shared clonotypes between healthy human individuals. Libraries were prepared by immunoSEQ multiplex PCR; TCRdb keeps only in-frame clonotypes and omits some of them. The sample shows about 2.1 million clones, 90% to 95% of them seen only once. Study-wide results and caveats: Relative to their counterparts shared across all four donors, non-shared clonotypes exhibited diminished generation probabilities.

Sequencing was performed on naive CD8+ T cells from PBMCs. This TCR was sampled from a man younger than 35 in good health. Some clones in this sample may be carry-over from other donors' samples.

CDR3 in DNA: TGCGCCAGCAGCCAAGCTCGCGGACTGAATCAGCCCCAGCATTTT. Its translation: CASSQARGLNQPQHF. The J gene is TRBJ1-5, the V gene TRBV4-3; no clear D. From germline, CDR1 is LGHNA and CDR2 YSLEER. Trimming pared 1 base from V and 4 bases from J, leaving 11 bases between. The CDR3 has 15 residues.